This T cell receptor beta chain originates from a study of cytomegalovirus exposure and HLA in healthy donors. Use of 60 Vbeta and 13 Jbeta primers characterized the PCR. Method: immunoSEQ multiplex PCR; TCRdb's copy keeps in-frame clones and lacks some. Among some 120,000 clones listed, about 74% were seen once. The CDR3 covers 14 residues. The V end lost 0 bases, the J end lost 6 bases, and 9 bases lay between the germline ends. CDR1 is LNHNV and CDR2 is YYDKDF in the germline V gene (reference sequence). The chain recombines TRBV15 with TRBJ1-5; D is possibly TRBD1 (6 bases). Material for sequencing was PBMCs. The sequence was obtained from a female donor in good health and CMV-seronegative. The CDR3 DNA sequence: TGTGCCACCAGCAGAGACCAGGGGCCTCAGCCCCAGCATTTT. The encoded protein is CATSRDQGPQPQHF.